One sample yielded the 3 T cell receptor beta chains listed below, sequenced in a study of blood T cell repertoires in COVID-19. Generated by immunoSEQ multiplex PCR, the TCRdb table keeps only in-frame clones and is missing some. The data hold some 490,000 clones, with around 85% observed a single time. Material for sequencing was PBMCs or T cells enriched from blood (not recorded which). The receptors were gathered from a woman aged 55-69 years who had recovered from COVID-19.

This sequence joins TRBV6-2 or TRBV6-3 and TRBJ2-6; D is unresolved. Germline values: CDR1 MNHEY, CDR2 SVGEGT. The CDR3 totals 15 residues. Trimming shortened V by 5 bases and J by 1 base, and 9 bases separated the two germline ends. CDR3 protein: CASSPTQSGANVLTF. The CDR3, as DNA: TGTGCCAGCAGTCCGACACAGTCTGGGGCCAACGTCCTGACTTTC.

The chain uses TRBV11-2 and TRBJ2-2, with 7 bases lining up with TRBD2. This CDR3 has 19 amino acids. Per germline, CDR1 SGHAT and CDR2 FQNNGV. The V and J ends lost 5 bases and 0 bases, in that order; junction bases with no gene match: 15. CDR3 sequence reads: CASSPPGTTWKANTGELFF. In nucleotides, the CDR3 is TGTGCCAGCAGCCCCCCCGGGACTACCTGGAAAGCGAACACCGGGGAGCTGTTTTTT.

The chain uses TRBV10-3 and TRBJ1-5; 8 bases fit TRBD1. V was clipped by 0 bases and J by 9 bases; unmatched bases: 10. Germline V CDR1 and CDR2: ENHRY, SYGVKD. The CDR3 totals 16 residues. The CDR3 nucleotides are TGTGCCATCAGTGAGTCAGGGCAGGGGGCCCACGGGCCCCAGCATTTT. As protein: CAISESGQGAHGPQHF.